This TCR beta chain was sequenced in a study of blood T cell repertoires in COVID-19. The wider study: Specimens from acute and convalescent COVID-19 originated in the United States, Italy and Spain. In each case, the material was cDNA or gDNA derived from T cells, B-cell-depleted T cells, or PBMCs.

V lost 0 bases and J 5 bases, leaving 25 bases between the germline ends. The CDR3 spans 19 residues. CDR1 and CDR2 (germline): LGHNA, YSLEER. Authors' processing steps: Reference gene primers were amplified, and this amplification served to estimate nucleated cell counts. Generated by immunoSEQ multiplex PCR, the TCRdb table keeps only in-frame clones and is missing some. D and trimming come from the DNA, and the V and J calls and clone size come from that table. The sample has around 150,000 clones; roughly four fifths are singletons. This sequence originates from a woman aged 60-75 years with acute or convalescent COVID-19. The V gene is TRBV4-3, the J gene TRBJ2-5; D perhaps matches TRBD1 (6 bases). Sequencing was performed on peripheral blood. This CDR3 is CASSQDVWPQGNSVETQYF. CDR3 bases: TGCGCCAGCAGCCAAGATGTGTGGCCGCAGGGGAATAGTGTGGAGACCCAGTACTTC.